These T cell receptor beta chains were read from a single sample in a study of beta chain features in type 1 diabetes. Clones were read by immunoSEQ multiplex PCR, and TCRdb kept only the in-frame ones, dropping some. The sample carries 600,000 to 650,000 clones, around a sixth recorded once. Sequences were obtained from naive CD4+ T cells from blood. Receptors originate from a man between 18 and 29 years old in good health. The CDR3 runs from the conserved cysteine through the conserved F or W. The size of a clone is reported for some rows only, either as once, few or many, or as a class for expanded clones.

j_call | v_call | clone_size | cdr3_aa
TRBJ1-2 | TRBV19 | . | CASSMGRRYGYTF
TRBJ1-1 | TRBV29-1 | few | CSVEGGRESEAFF
TRBJ2-7 | TRBV7-3 | . | CASSLTPAGSRYEQYF
TRBJ2-7 | TRBV5-1 | few | CASSLKSGVEQYF
TRBJ2-7 | TRBV5-1 | . | CASSVGGPEQYF
TRBJ1-4 | TRBV9 | . | CASSVGDRGNEKLFF
TRBJ2-1 | TRBV4-1 | . | CASSPRGYNEQFF
TRBJ2-1 | TRBV19 | . | CASSRWTSDEQFF
TRBJ2-3 | TRBV4-3 | . | CASSQDSGLIFTDTQYF
TRBJ2-5 | TRBV18 | . | CASSPPGLAGTTKTQYF
TRBJ2-1 | TRBV4-1 | . | CASSSHRLTYNEQFF
TRBJ2-1 | TRBV7-2 | . | CASSPLLAYNEQFF
TRBJ2-1 | TRBV6-6 | . | CASSSEHPSSYNEQFF
TRBJ1-2 | TRBV2 | . | CASSIQTAFMDGYTF
TRBJ1-5 | TRBV30 | few | CAWSAGQGGSGRNQPQHF
TRBJ2-1 | TRBV5-4 | few | CASSSRERQGHNEQFF
TRBJ1-4 | TRBV4-3 | few | CASSQFSTGDRLNEKLFF
TRBJ1-5 | TRBV13 | . | CASSLGRASTVPQHF
TRBJ2-5 | TRBV7-9 | . | CASTPSSPPGTQYF
TRBJ2-3 | TRBV11-2 | . | CASSLAGVDTQYF
TRBJ2-2 | TRBV10-3 | few | CAIRAGAPDTGELFF
TRBJ2-1 | TRBV7-9 | . | CASSLVAGAPNEQFF
TRBJ2-6 | TRBV18 | few | CASSPITGTGGSGANVLTF
TRBJ1-2 | TRBV9 | . | CASSVVTQNYGYTF
TRBJ2-1 | TRBV5-6 | . | CASSRRLAGLNEQFF
TRBJ1-1 | TRBV7-2 | . | CASSQGSNTEAFF
TRBJ1-2 | TRBV4-1 | . | CASSQPTAGANYGYTF
TRBJ2-7 | TRBV6-5 | . | CASSYSGQGASYEQYF
TRBJ2-7 | TRBV5-1 | . | CASSSQGVVPEQYF
TRBJ1-2 | TRBV19 | . | CASRRQDNYGYTF
TRBJ2-3 | TRBV7-2 | few | CASSWARDRVTDTQYF
TRBJ1-4 | TRBV7-2 | . | CASSFPPGGRNEKLFF
TRBJ2-1 | TRBV4-2 | few | CASSQGIRPNRNNEQFF
TRBJ2-7 | TRBV6-5 | . | CATRNSYEQYF
TRBJ1-1 | TRBV27 | few | CASSLGGPNTEAFF
TRBJ1-2 | TRBV5-1 | . | CASSPRTGGNYGYTF